The T cell receptor beta chain described here comes from a study of T cell repertoires in cytomegalovirus infection. As for the study in general: Public TCR beta signatures provided an indication of both CMV infection and a matching HLA type.

TCRdb analysed the reads with MiXCR anew, one entry per CDR3 protein. The data contain hundreds of thousands of distinct CDR3 sequences, 25% to 35% of them singletons. Notes on the study in general: Ex vivo responses were dominated by HLA-C-restricted CMV-specific TCR beta clonotypes.

This clonotype has just a few counts. Antigen specificity is unknown. The TCR was taken from a human donor in good health (CMV status not recorded). Some clones in this sample may be carry-over from other donors' samples. The sample here was cultured PBMCs, taken from culture after CMV antigen stimulation.

CDR3 protein: CASSRDRASNQPQHF. DNA of the CDR3: TGTGCCAGCAGCCGGGACAGGGCTAGCAATCAGCCCCAGCATTTT. The rearrangement uses TRBV6-1 and TRBJ1-5; 9 bases align to TRBD1. The CDR3 is 15 amino acids. Trimming took 6 bases from V and 0 from J; bases not matched to a gene: 3. Germline CDR1 MNHNS, CDR2 SASEGT.